One and the same sample provided the 2 T cell receptor beta chains below, sequenced in a study of blood T cell repertoires in COVID-19. Some clones are missing from TCRdb's copy, which holds only in-frame ones; the method was immunoSEQ multiplex PCR. The sample carries roughly 500,000 clones, over 75% recorded once. The sequenced material came from PBMCs or T cells enriched from blood (not recorded which). These receptors were taken from a woman between 40 and 55 years old who had recovered from COVID-19.

V is TRBV7-9 and J is TRBJ2-1; TRBD2 aligns across 8 bases. V dropped 6 bases and J dropped 9; count of bases not matched to a gene: 7. Germline V CDR1 and CDR2: SEHNR, FQNEAQ (reference sequence). The CDR3 extends over 13 amino acids. CDR3 DNA: TGTGCCAGCAGACGGGAGGGAATATCTGAGCAGTTCTTC. It is translated as CASRREGISEQFF.

The chain recombines TRBV4-3 with TRBJ2-1, with D possibly being TRBD2 (6 bases). The CDR3 spans 14 residues. CDR1 LGHNA and CDR2 YSLEER come from the germline V gene. Trimming stripped 2 bases from V and 10 bases from J, with 15 bases between. DNA of the CDR3: TGCGCCAGCAGCCAACCCGGGACTTCCATGGAGCAGTTCTTC. Its translation: CASSQPGTSMEQFF.